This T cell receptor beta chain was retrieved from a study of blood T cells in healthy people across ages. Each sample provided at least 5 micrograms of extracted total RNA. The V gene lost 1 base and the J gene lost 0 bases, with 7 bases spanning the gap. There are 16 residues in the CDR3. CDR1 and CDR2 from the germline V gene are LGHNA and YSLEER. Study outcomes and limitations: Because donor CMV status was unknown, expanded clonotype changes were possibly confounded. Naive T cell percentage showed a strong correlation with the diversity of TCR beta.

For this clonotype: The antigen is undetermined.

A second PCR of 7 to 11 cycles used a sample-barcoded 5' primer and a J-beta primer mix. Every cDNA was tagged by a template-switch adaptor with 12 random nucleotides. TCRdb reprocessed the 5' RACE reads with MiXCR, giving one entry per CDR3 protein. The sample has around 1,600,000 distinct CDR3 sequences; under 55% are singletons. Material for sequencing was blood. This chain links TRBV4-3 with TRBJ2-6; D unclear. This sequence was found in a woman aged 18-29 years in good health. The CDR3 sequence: CASSQGPLSGANVLTF. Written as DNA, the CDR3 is TGCGCCAGCAGCCAAGGCCCGCTCTCTGGGGCCAACGTCCTGACTTTC.